This is a list of T cell receptor beta chains from one sample in a study of regulatory and conventional T cells in RAG deficiency. Data came from immunoSEQ multiplex PCR; TCRdb stores just in-frame clones and leaves some out. This repertoire shows roughly 19,000 clones, roughly 86% found once; its top ten account for roughly 1.4%. This same sample was also part of a study on regulatory T cells.

The material sequenced was Tregs sorted from blood. The receptor set was obtained from a human donor in good health. The CDR3 runs from the conserved cysteine through the conserved F or W. Each record gives: V gene, D gene, clone size, J gene, CDR3 DNA, CDR3 protein. A D gene is named only where the DNA matches it firmly. The listing skips clone size in some rows; elsewhere it reads once, few, many or a size class.

v_gene: TRBV6-5
d_gene: NA
abundance: NA
j_gene: TRBJ2-5
CDR3nt: TGTGCCAGCAGTGAAGGACCGACGGCCCAGTACTTC
CDR3aa: CASSEGPTAQYF

v_gene: TRBV18
d_gene: TRBD2
abundance: NA
j_gene: TRBJ2-1
CDR3nt: TGTGCCAGCTCAACGACTAGCGGGGGGGCCGGCCATGAGCAGTTCTTC
CDR3aa: CASSTTSGGAGHEQFF

v_gene: TRBV5-6
d_gene: TRBD2
abundance: NA
j_gene: TRBJ2-5
CDR3nt: TGTGCCAGCATCTCGACTAGCGGGACGGTGGAGACCCAGTACTTC
CDR3aa: CASISTSGTVETQYF

v_gene: TRBV2
d_gene: NA
abundance: NA
j_gene: TRBJ1-2
CDR3nt: TGTGCCAGCAGATACAGGGACACGGATGGCTACACCTTC
CDR3aa: CASRYRDTDGYTF

v_gene: TRBV6-5
d_gene: TRBD2
abundance: NA
j_gene: TRBJ2-7
CDR3nt: TGTGCCAGCAAACGACTAGCGGGAGACCGCTACGAGCAGTACTTC
CDR3aa: CASKRLAGDRYEQYF

v_gene: TRBV2
d_gene: NA
abundance: NA
j_gene: TRBJ1-1
CDR3nt: TGTGCCAGCAGTGCACAGATGAACACTGAAGCTTTCTTT
CDR3aa: CASSAQMNTEAFF

v_gene: TRBV4-2
d_gene: NA
abundance: NA
j_gene: TRBJ2-7
CDR3nt: TGTGCCAGCAGCCCCCAGGACCCTAGGGGGATGTCCTACGAGCAGTACTTC
CDR3aa: CASSPQDPRGMSYEQYF

v_gene: TRBV11-3
d_gene: NA
abundance: NA
j_gene: TRBJ2-2
CDR3nt: TGTGCCAGCAGCCTACCGCGCCCCACCGGGGAGCTGTTTTTT
CDR3aa: CASSLPRPTGELFF

v_gene: TRBV5-1
d_gene: NA
abundance: NA
j_gene: TRBJ1-2
CDR3nt: TGCGCCAGTCAGTCGGAGTATGGCTACACCTTC
CDR3aa: CASQSEYGYTF

v_gene: TRBV7-2
d_gene: TRBD1
abundance: NA
j_gene: TRBJ1-4
CDR3nt: TGTGCCAGCAGCTCAGGGGGCTGGGGTGAAAAACTGTTTTTT
CDR3aa: CASSSGGWGEKLFF

v_gene: TRBV14
d_gene: TRBD1
abundance: NA
j_gene: TRBJ1-6
CDR3nt: TGTGCCAGCAGCCAAAAGACAGGGCCCAGCTCCTATAATTCACCCCTCCACTTT
CDR3aa: CASSQKTGPSSYNSPLHF

v_gene: TRBV6-1
d_gene: NA
abundance: NA
j_gene: TRBJ1-6
CDR3nt: TGTGCCAGCACCAGGGGAAATTCACCCCTCCACTTT
CDR3aa: CASTRGNSPLHF

v_gene: TRBV2
d_gene: NA
abundance: NA
j_gene: TRBJ1-1
CDR3nt: TGTGCCAGCAGTCTACTGGGTAGCACTGAAGCTTTCTTT
CDR3aa: CASSLLGSTEAFF

v_gene: TRBV10-3
d_gene: TRBD1
abundance: NA
j_gene: TRBJ1-1
CDR3nt: TGTGCCATCAGGACAGGGGGGAGCACTGAAGCTTTCTTT
CDR3aa: CAIRTGGSTEAFF

v_gene: TRBV7-6
d_gene: TRBD2
abundance: NA
j_gene: TRBJ2-7
CDR3nt: TGTGTCAGCAGCCAGCGGGGGGGGACACAGTACTTC
CDR3aa: CVSSQRGGTQYF

v_gene: TRBV9
d_gene: TRBD1
abundance: NA
j_gene: TRBJ1-3
CDR3nt: TGTGCCAGCAGCGCCCTGACAGGGTTGGGAAACACCATATATTTT
CDR3aa: CASSALTGLGNTIYF

v_gene: TRBV7-9
d_gene: TRBD1
abundance: few
j_gene: TRBJ1-3
CDR3nt: TGTGCCAGCAGCCGACTTTCGTCTGGGACAGGAGGAAACACCATATATTTT
CDR3aa: CASSRLSSGTGGNTIYF

v_gene: TRBV28
d_gene: NA
abundance: NA
j_gene: TRBJ1-2
CDR3nt: TGTGCCAGCAGTGGGGAGGGACCCACCGGAAACTATGGCTACACCTTC
CDR3aa: CASSGEGPTGNYGYTF

v_gene: TRBV19
d_gene: NA
abundance: NA
j_gene: TRBJ1-2
CDR3nt: TGTGCCAGTAGTATAGCCAGGGAAAACTATGGCTACACCTTC
CDR3aa: CASSIARENYGYTF

v_gene: TRBV7-2
d_gene: NA
abundance: few
j_gene: TRBJ2-7
CDR3nt: TGTGCCAGCAGCTTATATCCCTCGAGCTCCTACGAGCAGTACTTC
CDR3aa: CASSLYPSSSYEQYF

v_gene: TRBV6-1
d_gene: NA
abundance: once
j_gene: TRBJ1-1
CDR3nt: TGTGCCAGCAGTGAAGCGCAAGTGCCGATTGAAGCTTTCTTT
CDR3aa: CASSEAQVPIEAFF

v_gene: TRBV7-3
d_gene: NA
abundance: NA
j_gene: TRBJ2-2
CDR3nt: TGTGCCAGCAGCTTAGGCAGGGCGACCGGGGAGCTGTTTTTT
CDR3aa: CASSLGRATGELFF

v_gene: TRBV7-3
d_gene: NA
abundance: NA
j_gene: TRBJ2-6
CDR3nt: TGTGCCAGCAGCCGGGGACCAAACTCTGGGGCCAACGTCCTGACTTTC
CDR3aa: CASSRGPNSGANVLTF

v_gene: TRBV19
d_gene: NA
abundance: NA
j_gene: TRBJ2-3
CDR3nt: TGTGCCAGTAGTACGGACTTCACAGATACGCAGTATTTT
CDR3aa: CASSTDFTDTQYF

v_gene: TRBV9
d_gene: TRBD2
abundance: NA
j_gene: TRBJ2-1
CDR3nt: TGTGCCAGCAGCGTAGGGGTGCGGGGGGGAAGCAATGAGCAGTTCTTC
CDR3aa: CASSVGVRGGSNEQFF

v_gene: TRBV5-1
d_gene: NA
abundance: NA
j_gene: TRBJ2-2
CDR3nt: TGCGCCAGCAGCTCTGATGGGTCCACCGGGGAGCTGTTTTTT
CDR3aa: CASSSDGSTGELFF

v_gene: TRBV5-4
d_gene: NA
abundance: NA
j_gene: TRBJ2-2
CDR3nt: TGTGCCAGCAGCCACGAGACCGGGAGCAGGAACACCGGGGAGCTGTTTTTT
CDR3aa: CASSHETGSRNTGELFF

v_gene: TRBV19
d_gene: TRBD1
abundance: NA
j_gene: TRBJ1-2
CDR3nt: TGTGCCAGTAGTACAGACAGGGGGCGGAGTGGCTACACCTTC
CDR3aa: CASSTDRGRSGYTF